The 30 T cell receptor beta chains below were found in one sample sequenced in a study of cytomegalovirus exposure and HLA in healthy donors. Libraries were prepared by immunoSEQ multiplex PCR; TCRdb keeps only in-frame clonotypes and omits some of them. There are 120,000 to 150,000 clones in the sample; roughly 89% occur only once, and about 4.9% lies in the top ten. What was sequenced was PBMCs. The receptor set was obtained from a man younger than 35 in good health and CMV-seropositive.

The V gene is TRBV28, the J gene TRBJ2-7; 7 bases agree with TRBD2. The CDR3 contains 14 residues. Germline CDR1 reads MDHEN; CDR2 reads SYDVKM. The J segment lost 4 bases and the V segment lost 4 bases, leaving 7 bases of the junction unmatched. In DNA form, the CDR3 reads TGTGCCAGCAGTTCGGGGGGAATGAGGTACGAGCAGTACTTC. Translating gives CASSSGGMRYEQYF.

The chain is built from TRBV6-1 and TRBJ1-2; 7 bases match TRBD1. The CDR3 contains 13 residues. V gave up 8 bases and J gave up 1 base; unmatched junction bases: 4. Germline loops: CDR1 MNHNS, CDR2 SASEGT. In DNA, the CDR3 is TGTGCCAGCGGGGACAGTCTTAACTATGGCTACACCTTC. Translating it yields CASGDSLNYGYTF.

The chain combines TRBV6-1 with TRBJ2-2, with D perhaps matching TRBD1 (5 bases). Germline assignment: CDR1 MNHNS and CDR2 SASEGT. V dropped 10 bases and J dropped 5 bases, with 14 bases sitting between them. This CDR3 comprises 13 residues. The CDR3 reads CAIKGLGTGELFF. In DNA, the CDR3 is TGTGCCATTAAGGGGTTGGGGACCGGGGAGCTGTTTTTT.

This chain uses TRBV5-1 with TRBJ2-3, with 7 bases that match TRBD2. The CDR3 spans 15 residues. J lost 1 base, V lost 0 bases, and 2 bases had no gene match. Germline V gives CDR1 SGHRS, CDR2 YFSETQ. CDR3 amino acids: CASSLEREGTDTQYF. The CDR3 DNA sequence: TGCGCCAGCAGCTTGGAACGGGAGGGCACAGATACGCAGTATTTT.

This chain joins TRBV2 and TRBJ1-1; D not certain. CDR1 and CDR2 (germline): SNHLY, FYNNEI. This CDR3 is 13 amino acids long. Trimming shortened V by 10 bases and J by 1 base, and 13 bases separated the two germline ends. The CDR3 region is CATSGPTNTEAFF. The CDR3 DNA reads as TGTGCCACCTCGGGTCCTACGAACACTGAAGCTTTCTTT.

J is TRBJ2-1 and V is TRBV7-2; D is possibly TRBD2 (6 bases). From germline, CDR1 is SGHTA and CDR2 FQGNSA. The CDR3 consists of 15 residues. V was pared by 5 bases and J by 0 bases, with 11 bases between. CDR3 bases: TGTGCCAGCAGCCTGGACTATAGCTCCTACAATGAGCAGTTCTTC. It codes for CASSLDYSSYNEQFF.

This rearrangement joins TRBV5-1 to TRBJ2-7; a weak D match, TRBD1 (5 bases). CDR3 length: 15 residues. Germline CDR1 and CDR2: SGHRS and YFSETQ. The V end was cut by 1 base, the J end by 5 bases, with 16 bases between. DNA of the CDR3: TGCGCCAGCAGCTTGAACCTCCCAGGGATCCACGAGCAGTACTTC. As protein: CASSLNLPGIHEQYF.

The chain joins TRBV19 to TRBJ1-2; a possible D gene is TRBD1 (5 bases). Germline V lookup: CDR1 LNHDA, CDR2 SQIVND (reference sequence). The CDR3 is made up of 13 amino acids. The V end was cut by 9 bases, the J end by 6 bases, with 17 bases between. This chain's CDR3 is CASHNRQGDGYTF. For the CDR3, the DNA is TGTGCCAGCCATAATCGCCAGGGCGATGGCTACACCTTC.

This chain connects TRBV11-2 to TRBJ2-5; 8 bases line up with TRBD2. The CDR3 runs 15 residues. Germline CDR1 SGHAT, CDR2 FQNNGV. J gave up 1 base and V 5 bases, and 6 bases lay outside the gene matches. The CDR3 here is CASSPESGGQETQYF. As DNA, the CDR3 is TGTGCCAGCAGCCCGGAAAGCGGGGGCCAAGAGACCCAGTACTTC.

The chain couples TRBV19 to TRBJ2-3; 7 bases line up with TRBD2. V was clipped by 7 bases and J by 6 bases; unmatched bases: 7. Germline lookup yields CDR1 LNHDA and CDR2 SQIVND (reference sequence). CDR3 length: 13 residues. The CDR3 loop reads CASNKRGGDTQYF. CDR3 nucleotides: TGTGCCAGTAATAAAAGGGGAGGGGATACGCAGTATTTT. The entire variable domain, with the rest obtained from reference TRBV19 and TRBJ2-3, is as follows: DGGITQSPKYLFRKEGQNVTLSCEQNLNHDAMYWYRQDPGQGLRLIYYSQIVNDFQKGDIAEGYSVSREKKESFPLTVTSAQKNPTAFYLCASNKRGGDTQYFGPGTRLTVL.

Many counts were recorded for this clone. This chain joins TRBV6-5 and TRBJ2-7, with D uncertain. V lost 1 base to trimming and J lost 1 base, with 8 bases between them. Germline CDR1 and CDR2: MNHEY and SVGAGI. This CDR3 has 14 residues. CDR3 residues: CASSYFGRSYEQYF. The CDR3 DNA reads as TGTGCCAGCAGTTACTTTGGCAGGTCCTACGAGCAGTACTTC.

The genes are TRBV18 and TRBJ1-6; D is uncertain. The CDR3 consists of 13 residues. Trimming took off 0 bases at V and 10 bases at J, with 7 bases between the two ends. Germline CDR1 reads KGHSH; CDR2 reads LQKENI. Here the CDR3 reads CASSPPGTSPLHF. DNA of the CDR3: TGTGCCAGCTCACCACCGGGCACCTCACCCCTCCACTTT.

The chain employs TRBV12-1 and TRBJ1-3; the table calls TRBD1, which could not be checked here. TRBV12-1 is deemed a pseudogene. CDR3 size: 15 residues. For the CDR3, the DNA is TGTGCCAGCAGCTGCGGGGACAGATCTGGAAACACCATATATTTT. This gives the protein CASSCGDRSGNTIYF.

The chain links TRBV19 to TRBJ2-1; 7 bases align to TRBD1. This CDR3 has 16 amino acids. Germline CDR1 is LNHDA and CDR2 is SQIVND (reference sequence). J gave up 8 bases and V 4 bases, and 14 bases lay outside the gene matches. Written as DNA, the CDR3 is TGTGCCAGTAGTAGGTACGGACAGGTAAAGGTGTATGAGCAGTTCTTC. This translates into CASSRYGQVKVYEQFF.

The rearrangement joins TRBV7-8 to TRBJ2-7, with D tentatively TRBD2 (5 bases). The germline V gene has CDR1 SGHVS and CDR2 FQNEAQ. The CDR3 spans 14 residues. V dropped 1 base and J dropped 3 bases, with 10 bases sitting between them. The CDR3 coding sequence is TGTGCCAGCAGCTTAGGCGGAGGTGGCTACGAGCAGTACTTC. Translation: CASSLGGGGYEQYF.

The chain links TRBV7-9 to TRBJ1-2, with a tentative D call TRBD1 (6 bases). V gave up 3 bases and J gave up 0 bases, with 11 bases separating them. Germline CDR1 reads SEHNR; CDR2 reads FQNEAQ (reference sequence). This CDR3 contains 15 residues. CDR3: CASSFAGAPNYGYTF. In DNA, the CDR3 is TGTGCCAGCAGCTTCGCAGGGGCCCCTAACTATGGCTACACCTTC.

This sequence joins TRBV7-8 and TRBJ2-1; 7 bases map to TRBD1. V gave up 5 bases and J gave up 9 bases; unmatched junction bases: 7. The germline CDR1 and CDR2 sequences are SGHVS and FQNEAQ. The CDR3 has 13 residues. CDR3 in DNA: TGTGCCAGCAGCCTAAAGACAGGGAGTGAGCAGTTCTTC. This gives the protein CASSLKTGSEQFF.

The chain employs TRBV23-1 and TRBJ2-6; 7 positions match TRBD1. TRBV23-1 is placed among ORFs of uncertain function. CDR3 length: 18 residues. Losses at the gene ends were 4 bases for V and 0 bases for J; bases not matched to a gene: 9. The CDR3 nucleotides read TGCGCCAGCAGTCCTAGGGACAGAGAATCCTCTGGGGCCAACGTCCTGACTTTC. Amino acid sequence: CASSPRDRESSGANVLTF.

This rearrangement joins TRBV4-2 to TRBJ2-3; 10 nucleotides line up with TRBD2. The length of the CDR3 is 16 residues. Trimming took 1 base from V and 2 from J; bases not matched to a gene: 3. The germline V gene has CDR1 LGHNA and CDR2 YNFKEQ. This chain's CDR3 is CASSQGLAGHTDTQYF. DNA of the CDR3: TGTGCCAGCAGCCAAGGACTAGCGGGCCACACAGATACGCAGTATTTT.

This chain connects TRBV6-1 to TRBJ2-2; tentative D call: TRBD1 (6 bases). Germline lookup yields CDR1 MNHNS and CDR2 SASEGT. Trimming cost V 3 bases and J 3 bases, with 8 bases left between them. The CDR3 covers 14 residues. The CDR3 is CASSDTGYTGELFF. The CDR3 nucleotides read TGTGCCAGCAGTGATACAGGGTACACCGGGGAGCTGTTTTTT.

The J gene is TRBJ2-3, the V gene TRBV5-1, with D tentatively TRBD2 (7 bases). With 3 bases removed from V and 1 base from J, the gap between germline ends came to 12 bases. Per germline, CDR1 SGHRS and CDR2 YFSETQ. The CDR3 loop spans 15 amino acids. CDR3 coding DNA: TGCGCCAGCAGCTCCCTCGGGGGGCGCACAGATACGCAGTATTTT. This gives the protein CASSSLGGRTDTQYF.

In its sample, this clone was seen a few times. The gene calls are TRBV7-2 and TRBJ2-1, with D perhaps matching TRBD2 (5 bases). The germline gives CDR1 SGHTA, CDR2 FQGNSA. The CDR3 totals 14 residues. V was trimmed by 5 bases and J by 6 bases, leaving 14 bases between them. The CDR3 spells CASSPGGIFNEQFF. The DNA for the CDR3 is TGTGCCAGCAGCCCCGGAGGAATCTTCAATGAGCAGTTCTTC.

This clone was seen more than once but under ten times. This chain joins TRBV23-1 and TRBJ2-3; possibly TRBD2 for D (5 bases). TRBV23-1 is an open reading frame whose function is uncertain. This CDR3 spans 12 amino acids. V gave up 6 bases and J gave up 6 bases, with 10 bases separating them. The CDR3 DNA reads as TGCGCCAGCAGCGGACTCTCGGATACGCAGTATTTT. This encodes CASSGLSDTQYF.

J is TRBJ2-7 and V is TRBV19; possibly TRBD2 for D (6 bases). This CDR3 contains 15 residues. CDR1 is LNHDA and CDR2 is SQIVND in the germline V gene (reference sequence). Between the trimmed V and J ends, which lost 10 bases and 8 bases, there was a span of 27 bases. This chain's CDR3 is CATTPGGLVKSQQYF. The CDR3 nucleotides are TGTGCCACCACCCCTGGGGGGTTAGTCAAATCCCAGCAGTACTTC.

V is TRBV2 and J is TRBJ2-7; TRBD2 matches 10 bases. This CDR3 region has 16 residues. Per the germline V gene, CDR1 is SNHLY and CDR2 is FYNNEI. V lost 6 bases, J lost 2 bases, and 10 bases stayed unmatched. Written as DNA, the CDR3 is TGTGCCAGCAGATTAGCGGGGGGTAGGGGTACCTACGAGCAGTACTTC. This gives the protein CASRLAGGRGTYEQYF.

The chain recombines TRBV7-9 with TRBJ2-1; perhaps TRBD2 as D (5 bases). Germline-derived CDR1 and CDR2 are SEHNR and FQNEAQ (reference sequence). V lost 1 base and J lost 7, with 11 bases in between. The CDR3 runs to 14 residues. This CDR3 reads CASSLVGSVNEQFF. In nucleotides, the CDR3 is TGTGCCAGCAGCTTAGTGGGTAGCGTGAATGAGCAGTTCTTC.

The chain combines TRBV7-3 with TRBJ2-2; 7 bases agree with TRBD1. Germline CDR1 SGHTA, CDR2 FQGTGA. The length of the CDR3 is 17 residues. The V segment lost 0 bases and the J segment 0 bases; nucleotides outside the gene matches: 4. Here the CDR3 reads CASSLTRDSANTGELFF. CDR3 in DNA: TGTGCCAGCAGCTTAACTCGGGACAGCGCGAACACCGGGGAGCTGTTTTTT.

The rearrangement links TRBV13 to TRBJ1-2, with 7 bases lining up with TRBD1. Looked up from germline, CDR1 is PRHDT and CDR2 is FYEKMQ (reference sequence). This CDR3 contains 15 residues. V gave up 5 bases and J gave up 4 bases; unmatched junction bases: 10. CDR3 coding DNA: TGTGCCAGCAGCGTCGGACAGGAAAGGGTCTATGGCTACACCTTC. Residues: CASSVGQERVYGYTF.

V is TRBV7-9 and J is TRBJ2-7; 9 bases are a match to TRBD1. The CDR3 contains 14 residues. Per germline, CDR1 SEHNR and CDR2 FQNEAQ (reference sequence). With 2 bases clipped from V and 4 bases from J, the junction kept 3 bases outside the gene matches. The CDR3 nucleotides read TGTGCCAGCAGCTTATCACAGGGGGCTTACGAGCAGTACTTC. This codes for CASSLSQGAYEQYF.

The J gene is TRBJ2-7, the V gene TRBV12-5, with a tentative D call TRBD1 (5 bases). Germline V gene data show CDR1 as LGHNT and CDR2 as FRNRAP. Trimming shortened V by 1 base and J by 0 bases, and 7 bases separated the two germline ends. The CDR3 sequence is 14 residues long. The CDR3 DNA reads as TGTGCTAGTGGTTTGGGGACACACTCCTACGAGCAGTACTTC. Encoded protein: CASGLGTHSYEQYF.